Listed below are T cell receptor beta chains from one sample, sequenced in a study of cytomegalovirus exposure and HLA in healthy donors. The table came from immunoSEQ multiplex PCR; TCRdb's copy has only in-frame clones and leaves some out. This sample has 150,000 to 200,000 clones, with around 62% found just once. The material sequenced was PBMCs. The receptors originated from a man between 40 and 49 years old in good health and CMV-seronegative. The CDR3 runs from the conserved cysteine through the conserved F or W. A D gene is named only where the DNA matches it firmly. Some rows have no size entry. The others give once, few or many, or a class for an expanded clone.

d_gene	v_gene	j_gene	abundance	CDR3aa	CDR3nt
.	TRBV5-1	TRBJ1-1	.	CASSLEGGPGTEAFF	TGCGCCAGCAGCTTGGAGGGGGGGCCCGGCACTGAAGCTTTCTTT
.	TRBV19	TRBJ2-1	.	CASSIGGYSYNEQFF	TGTGCCAGTAGTATTGGCGGATACTCCTACAATGAGCAGTTCTTC
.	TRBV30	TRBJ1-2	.	CAWRARGSTNF	TGTGCCTGGAGGGCCAGGGGATCTACTAACTTC
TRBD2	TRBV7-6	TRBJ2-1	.	CASSLEGGSSYNEQFF	TGTGCCAGCAGCTTAGAAGGCGGGAGCTCCTACAATGAGCAGTTCTTC
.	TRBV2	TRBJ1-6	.	CASPSSYNSPLHF	TGTGCCAGCCCGAGCTCCTATAATTCACCCCTCCACTTT
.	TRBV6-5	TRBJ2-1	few	CASSSPGQHSYNEQFF	TGTGCCAGCAGTTCCCCCGGACAGCACTCCTACAATGAGCAGTTCTTC
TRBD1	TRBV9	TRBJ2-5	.	CASSSRTGGLMETQYF	TGTGCCAGCAGCTCCCGGACAGGGGGCCTGATGGAGACCCAGTACTTC
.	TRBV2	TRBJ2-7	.	CASSLNRFGQYEQYF	TGTGCCAGCAGTCTGAACAGGTTCGGGCAATACGAGCAGTACTTC
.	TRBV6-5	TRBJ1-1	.	CASSYSRRLTEAFF	TGTGCCAGCAGTTACTCCCGCAGGCTCACTGAAGCTTTCTTT
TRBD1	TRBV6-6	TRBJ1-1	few	CASSYDRQGITEAFF	TGTGCCAGCAGTTACGATAGACAGGGGATCACTGAAGCTTTCTTT
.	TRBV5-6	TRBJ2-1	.	CASSLGQQAEQFF	TGTGCCAGCAGCTTGGGGCAGCAGGCTGAGCAGTTCTTC
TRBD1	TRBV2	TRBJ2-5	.	CASSGFDREETQYF	TGTGCCAGCAGTGGATTCGACAGGGAGGAGACCCAGTACTTC
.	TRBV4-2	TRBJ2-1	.	CASGGIDQLGNEQFF	TGTGCCAGCGGAGGGATTGACCAGTTGGGCAATGAGCAGTTCTTC
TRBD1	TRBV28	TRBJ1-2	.	CASSFRDRAYGYTF	TGTGCCAGCAGTTTCCGGGACAGGGCCTATGGCTACACCTTC
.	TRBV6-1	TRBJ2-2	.	CASSAGITTAGELFF	TGTGCCAGCAGTGCCGGGATCACGACCGCCGGGGAGCTGTTTTTT
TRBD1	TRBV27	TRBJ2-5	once	CASKSQGAHRETQYF	TGTGCCAGCAAGAGTCAGGGGGCGCATCGAGAGACCCAGTACTTC
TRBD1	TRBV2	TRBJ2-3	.	CASSGQGGTDTQYF	TGTGCCAGCAGTGGACAGGGGGGCACAGATACGCAGTATTTT
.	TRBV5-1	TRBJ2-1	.	CASSLGASEGEQFF	TGCGCCAGCAGCTTGGGGGCAAGTGAGGGTGAGCAGTTCTTC
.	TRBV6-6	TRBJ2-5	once	CASSRDTQETQYF	TGTGCCAGCAGTCGAGACACGCAAGAGACCCAGTACTTC
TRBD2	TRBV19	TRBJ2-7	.	CASSIDYTAGFYEQYF	TGTGCCAGTAGTATAGATTATACAGCGGGGTTCTACGAGCAGTACTTC
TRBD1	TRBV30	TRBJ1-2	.	CALEQGIHTF	TGTGCCTTAGAACAGGGGATTCACACCTTC
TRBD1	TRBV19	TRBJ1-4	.	CASSSNPSSRGLEKLFF	TGTGCCAGTAGTTCTAACCCATCCAGCAGGGGGCTTGAAAAACTGTTTTTT
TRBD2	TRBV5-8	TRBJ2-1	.	CASSLLLAGINEQFF	TGTGCCAGCAGCTTGCTGCTAGCGGGTATCAATGAGCAGTTCTTC
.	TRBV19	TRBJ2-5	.	CASGAQGMRTQYF	TGTGCCAGTGGGGCCCAGGGAATGCGGACCCAGTACTTC
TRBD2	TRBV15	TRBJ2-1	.	CATSRGFPAGGFGEQFF	TGTGCCACCAGCAGAGGGTTCCCGGCGGGAGGTTTCGGTGAGCAGTTCTTC
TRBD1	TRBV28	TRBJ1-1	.	CASSPGQPFYEAFF	TGTGCCAGCAGCCCGGGACAGCCATTTTATGAAGCTTTCTTT
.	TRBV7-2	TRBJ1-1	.	CASSLTGGVTEAFF	TGTGCCAGCAGCTTAACGGGGGGCGTTACTGAAGCTTTCTTT
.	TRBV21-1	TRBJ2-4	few	CASSRPTLDRGDSIQYF	TGTGCCAGCAGCAGGCCCACACTCGACAGGGGGGACAGCATTCAGTACTTC
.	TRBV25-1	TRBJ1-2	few	CASSEGKRYGYTF	TGTGCCAGCAGTGAGGGGAAGCGGTATGGCTACACCTTC